The clone carrying this T cell receptor (beta chain) was recorded a few times. Its cognate antigen is unknown. The sample originates from a study of T cells after yellow fever vaccination. Looking at the study overall: Each low-cell-number fraction was prepared by means of SMART-Seq v4 Ultra Low Input.

Using its own MiXCR run on the 5' RACE reads, TCRdb lists one record per CDR3 protein. The sample records about 320,000 distinct CDR3 sequences, around 10% being singletons. Overall study results and limits: Booster samples showed a return of most primary-vaccination clones (about 97% CD4, around 88% CD8). Sorted repertoires could include abundant contaminating clonotypes from bulk cells.

Germline V CDR1 and CDR2: MNHNY, SVGAGI (reference sequence). With V trimmed by 2 bases and J by 4 bases, 7 bases remained unmatched. CDR3 length: 18 amino acids. Sequenced material: CD4+ T cells sorted from PBMCs, taken 45 days after the yellow fever booster vaccination. The V and J genes are TRBV6-6 and TRBJ2-5; 16 nucleotides agree with TRBD2. This sequence was found in a man younger than 30 who received the YFV17D yellow fever vaccine. The CDR3 nucleotides read TGTGCCAGCAGTTACGGAGGGACTAGCGGGGGGGGCGCAGAGACCCAGTACTTC. Protein sequence: CASSYGGTSGGGAETQYF.